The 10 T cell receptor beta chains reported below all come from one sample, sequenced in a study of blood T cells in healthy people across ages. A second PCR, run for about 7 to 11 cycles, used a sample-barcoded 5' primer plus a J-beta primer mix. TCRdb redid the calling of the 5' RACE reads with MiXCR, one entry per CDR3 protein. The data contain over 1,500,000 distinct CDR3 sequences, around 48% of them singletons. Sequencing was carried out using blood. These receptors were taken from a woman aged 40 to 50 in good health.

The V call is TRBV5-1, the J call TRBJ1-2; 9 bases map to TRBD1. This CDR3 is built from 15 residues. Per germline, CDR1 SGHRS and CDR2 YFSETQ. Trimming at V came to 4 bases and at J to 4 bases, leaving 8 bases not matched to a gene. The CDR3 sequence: CASSQGQGFIYGYTF. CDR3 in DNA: TGCGCCAGCAGCCAAGGACAGGGGTTCATCTATGGCTACACCTTC.

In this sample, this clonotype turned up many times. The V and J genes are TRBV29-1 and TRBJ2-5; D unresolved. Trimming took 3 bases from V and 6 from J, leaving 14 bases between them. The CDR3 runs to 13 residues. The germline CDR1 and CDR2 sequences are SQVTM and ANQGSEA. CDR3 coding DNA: TGCAGCGTTGATGTCAGCTTAGAAAAGACCCAGTACTTC. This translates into CSVDVSLEKTQYF.

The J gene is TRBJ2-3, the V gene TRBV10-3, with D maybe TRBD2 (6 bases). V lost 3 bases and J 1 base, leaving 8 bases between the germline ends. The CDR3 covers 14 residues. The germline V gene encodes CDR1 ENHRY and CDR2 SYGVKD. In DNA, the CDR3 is TGTGCCATCAGTGATGGCGGGGGCACAGATACGCAGTATTTT. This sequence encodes CAISDGGGTDTQYF.

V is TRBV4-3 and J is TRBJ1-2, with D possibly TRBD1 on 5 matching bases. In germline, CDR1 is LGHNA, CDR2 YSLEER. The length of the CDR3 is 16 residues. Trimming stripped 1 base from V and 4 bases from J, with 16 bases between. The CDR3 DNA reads TGCGCCAGCAGCCAAGGACAGACAGCGGACCTCTATGGCTACACCTTC. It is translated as CASSQGQTADLYGYTF.

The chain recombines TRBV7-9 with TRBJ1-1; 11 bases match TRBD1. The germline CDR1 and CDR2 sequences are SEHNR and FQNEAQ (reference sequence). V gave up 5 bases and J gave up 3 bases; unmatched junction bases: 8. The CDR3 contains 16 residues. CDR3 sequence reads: CASSTPVGQGDTEAFF. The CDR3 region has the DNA TGTGCCAGCAGCACCCCGGTGGGACAGGGGGACACTGAAGCTTTCTTT.

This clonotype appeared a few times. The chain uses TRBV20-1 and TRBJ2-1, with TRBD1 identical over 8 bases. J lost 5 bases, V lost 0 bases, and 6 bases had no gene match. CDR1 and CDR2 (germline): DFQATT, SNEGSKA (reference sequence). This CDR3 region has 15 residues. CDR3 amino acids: CSARDMDRVNNEQFF. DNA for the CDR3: TGCAGTGCTAGAGATATGGACAGGGTTAACAATGAGCAGTTCTTC.

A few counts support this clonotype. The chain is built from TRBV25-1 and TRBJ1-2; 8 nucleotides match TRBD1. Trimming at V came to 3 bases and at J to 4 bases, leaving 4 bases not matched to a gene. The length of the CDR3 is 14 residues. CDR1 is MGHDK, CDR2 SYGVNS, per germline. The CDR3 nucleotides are TGTGCCAGCAGTGAGGGACAGGCTTCCTATGGCTACACCTTC. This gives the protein CASSEGQASYGYTF.

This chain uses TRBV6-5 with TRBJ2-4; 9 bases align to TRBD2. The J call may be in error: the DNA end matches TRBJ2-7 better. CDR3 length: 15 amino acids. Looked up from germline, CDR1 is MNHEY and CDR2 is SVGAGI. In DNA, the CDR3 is TGTGCCAGCAGTCGTAGCGGGGGCGTCTCCTACGAGCAGTACTTC. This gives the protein CASSRSGGVSYEQYF.

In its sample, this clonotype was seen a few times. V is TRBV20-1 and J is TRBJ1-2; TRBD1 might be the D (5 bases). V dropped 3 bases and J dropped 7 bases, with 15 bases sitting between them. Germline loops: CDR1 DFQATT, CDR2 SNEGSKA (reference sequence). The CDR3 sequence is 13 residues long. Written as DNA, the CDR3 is TGCAGTGCTAGGAAGACCGCAACAGGTGGCTACACCTTC. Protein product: CSARKTATGGYTF.

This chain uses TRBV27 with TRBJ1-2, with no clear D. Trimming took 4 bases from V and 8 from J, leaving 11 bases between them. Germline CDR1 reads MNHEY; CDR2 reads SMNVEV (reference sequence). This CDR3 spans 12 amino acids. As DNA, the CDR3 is TGTGCCAGCAGTTCTGGGGTGCGCGGCTACACCTTC. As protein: CASSSGVRGYTF.